What follows are 31 T cell receptor beta chains derived from one specimen sequenced in a study of human T cells and chemical hapten exposure. Sample time point: patch test 1, 2 weeks after DPC sensitization. Treatment reported: therapeutic diphenylcyclopropenone sensitization with weekly scalp DPC. TCRdb reanalysed the RACE reads using MiXCR and keeps one entry per CDR3 protein. The data show approximately 80,000 distinct CDR3 sequences, roughly 10% seen once. Sequencing used whole blood, obtained in connection with sensitization to the hapten diphenylcyclopropenone (DPC). The receptors were sampled from a woman between 45 and 65 years old with alopecia areata. Some clones in this sample may be carry-over from other donors' samples.

This clonotype has at least ten counts. The chain has TRBV12-3 or TRBV12-4 and TRBJ1-2; 10 positions agree with TRBD1. J lost 5 bases, V lost 6 bases, and 3 bases had no gene match. CDR3 size: 13 residues. The DNA for the CDR3 is TGTGCCAGCAGGCCGGGACAGGGGTATGGCTACACCTTC. It is translated as CASRPGQGYGYTF.

The gene calls are TRBV7-9 and TRBJ2-7; D is perhaps TRBD1 or TRBD2 (5 bases each). V lost 3 bases and J lost 9, with 12 bases in between. Germline V gene sequence: CDR1 SEHNR, CDR2 FQNEAQ (reference sequence). The CDR3 is 12 amino acids. The CDR3 DNA is TGTGCCAGCAGCTTCCCGGGGACGTGGCAGTACTTC. Its protein is CASSFPGTWQYF.

This clonotype was counted at least ten times. J is TRBJ2-5 and V is TRBV29-1; no definite D call. Germline CDR1 is SQVTM and CDR2 is ANQGSEA. With 7 bases removed from V and 5 bases from J, the gap between germline ends came to 17 bases. The CDR3 spans 13 residues. CDR3 protein: CSGCRPPLETQYF. For the CDR3, the DNA is TGCAGCGGGTGCAGGCCCCCCTTGGAGACCCAGTACTTC.

This clonotype was detected many times. This sequence joins TRBV5-1 and TRBJ2-5, with TRBD2 identical over 10 bases. Germline trimming cut 3 bases from V and 3 bases from J; bases unmatched to any gene: 8. Germline-derived CDR1 and CDR2 are SGHRS and YFSETQ. The CDR3 sequence is 16 residues long. The CDR3 is CASSSPSLAGEETQYF. CDR3 coding DNA: TGCGCCAGCAGCTCCCCTTCTCTAGCGGGAGAAGAGACCCAGTACTTC.

The J gene is TRBJ2-2, the V gene TRBV18; TRBD2 agrees at 13 bases. With V trimmed by 2 bases and J by 0 bases, 3 bases remained unmatched. CDR1 is KGHSH and CDR2 is LQKENI in the germline V gene. This CDR3 comprises 18 residues. DNA of the CDR3: TGTGCCAGCTCACCAGGACTAGCGGGGGCCTCGAACACCGGGGAGCTGTTTTTT. It specifies CASSPGLAGASNTGELFF.

This clonotype came up a few times. The chain employs TRBV10-3 and TRBJ2-7, with 9 bases fitting TRBD1. The V segment lost 8 bases and the J segment 2 bases; nucleotides outside the gene matches: 1. This CDR3 spans 12 amino acids. The germline V gene has CDR1 ENHRY and CDR2 SYGVKD. The CDR3 DNA sequence: TGTGCCATCGGGGACAGGGCCTACGAGCAGTACTTC. This encodes CAIGDRAYEQYF.

The V gene is TRBV3-1, the J gene TRBJ2-2; no definite D call. There are 14 residues in the CDR3. The V end was cut by 1 base, the J end by 4 bases, with 7 bases between. Germline CDR1 reads LGHDT; CDR2 reads YNNKEL (reference sequence). CDR3 protein: CASSQGLITGELFF. The CDR3, as DNA: TGTGCCAGCAGCCAAGGACTGATCACCGGGGAGCTGTTTTTT.

This clonotype appeared many times. The chain links TRBV10-1 to TRBJ1-2, with unresolved D. CDR1 and CDR2 (germline): WNHNN, SYGVQD (reference sequence). The V end was cut by 2 bases, the J end by 4 bases, with 2 bases between. This CDR3 contains 11 residues. CDR3 residues: CASSELYGYTF. The DNA of the CDR3 is TGCGCCAGCAGTGAGCTCTATGGCTACACCTTC.

The chain joins TRBV20-1 to TRBJ2-2, with D hard to call. CDR3 size: 15 residues. Trimming shortened V by 0 bases and J by 1 base, and 9 bases separated the two germline ends. CDR1 DFQATT and CDR2 SNEGSKA come from the germline V gene (reference sequence). Here the CDR3 DNA reads TGCAGTGCTAGAGATCCGAGATTGAACACCGGGGAGCTGTTTTTT. This translates into CSARDPRLNTGELFF.

This clonotype has ten or more counts. The J gene is TRBJ1-1, the V gene TRBV20-1; possible D gene TRBD1, 6 bases. The CDR3 covers 15 residues. V was trimmed by 0 bases and J by 5 bases, leaving 16 bases between them. Germline values: CDR1 DFQATT, CDR2 SNEGSKA (reference sequence). CDR3 nucleotides: TGCAGTGCTAGAGAGGGGGGCAGGGCTGGGACTGAAGCTTTCTTT. Its translation is CSAREGGRAGTEAFF.

This clonotype showed up just a few times. The chain combines TRBV5-1 with TRBJ2-5; D gene ambiguous. The CDR3 length is 11 residues. Germline CDR1 SGHRS, CDR2 YFSETQ. V lost 6 bases to trimming and J lost 5 bases, with 8 bases between them. CDR3 nucleotides: TGCGCCAGCACCCGTGGGGAGACCCAGTACTTC. This gives the protein CASTRGETQYF.

This clonotype has more than one count but fewer than ten. The V and J genes are TRBV30 and TRBJ2-1; 12 bases align to TRBD2. V shed 2 bases and J 4 bases; nucleotides not matched to a gene: 3. This CDR3 spans 15 amino acids. Per germline, CDR1 GTSNPN and CDR2 SVGIG (reference sequence). The CDR3 loop is CAWSLAGGLYNEQFF. The CDR3 DNA reads TGTGCCTGGAGTCTAGCGGGAGGGCTTTACAATGAGCAGTTCTTC.

The rearrangement links TRBV4-3 to TRBJ1-2; D is possibly TRBD1 (6 bases). The CDR3 runs to 16 residues. The V end lost 4 bases, the J end lost 0 bases, and 15 bases lay between the germline ends. The germline gives CDR1 LGHNA, CDR2 YSLEER. The CDR3 nucleotides read TGCGCCAGCAGCCCAGGGGCCATACCTACTAACTATGGCTACACCTTC. Translated, it gives CASSPGAIPTNYGYTF.

This clonotype was seen many times. The chain joins TRBV7-9 to TRBJ2-1; D is unclear. The CDR3 covers 13 residues. V lost 0 bases and J 8 bases, leaving 8 bases between the germline ends. Germline V gives CDR1 SEHNR, CDR2 FQNEAQ (reference sequence). The CDR3 DNA follows: TGTGCCAGCAGCTTAGCCCATTTCGATGAGCAGTTCTTC. It translates to CASSLAHFDEQFF.

This clonotype was recorded a few times. This rearrangement joins TRBV10-3 to TRBJ2-5; the D is unclear. The CDR3 sequence is 12 residues long. Germline V gene lookup returns CDR1 ENHRY and CDR2 SYGVKD. The V end was cut by 2 bases, the J end by 4 bases, with 5 bases between. CDR3 nucleotides: TGTGCCATCAGTGAGAAGGGAGAGACCCAGTACTTC. Its protein product is CAISEKGETQYF.

V usage is TRBV28 and J usage is TRBJ2-7; no reliable D call. From germline, CDR1 is MDHEN and CDR2 SYDVKM. The CDR3 is made up of 13 amino acids. Trimming shortened V by 1 base and J by 6 bases, and 10 bases separated the two germline ends. The CDR3: CASSLSLGIEQYF. For the CDR3, the DNA is TGTGCCAGCAGTTTATCGTTGGGGATCGAGCAGTACTTC.

The V and J genes are TRBV6-6 and TRBJ2-3; 7 positions match TRBD1. CDR1 and CDR2 from the germline V gene are MNHNY and SVGAGI (reference sequence). V was clipped by 4 bases and J by 5 bases; unmatched bases: 15. This CDR3 is 17 amino acids long. The CDR3 is CASSSPTGTEKGDTQYF. The CDR3 nucleotides read TGTGCCAGCAGTTCTCCAACCGGGACAGAAAAGGGAGATACGCAGTATTTT.

There are a few counts of this clonotype. The J gene is TRBJ2-3, the V gene TRBV29-1; D remains unclear. The CDR3 loop spans 13 amino acids. Germline lookup yields CDR1 SQVTM and CDR2 ANQGSEA. Trimming took 2 bases from V and 2 from J, leaving 8 bases between them. CDR3 in DNA: TGCAGCGTTGAACCGTCCTCCACAGATACGCAGTATTTT. It yields the protein CSVEPSSTDTQYF.

Ten or more counts support this clonotype. The chain joins TRBV27 to TRBJ1-4; D ambiguous. Per the germline V gene, CDR1 is MNHEY and CDR2 is SMNVEV (reference sequence). Trimming pared 4 bases from V and 5 bases from J, leaving 11 bases between. The CDR3 contains 14 residues. This chain's CDR3 is CASSYSRGNEKLFF. The DNA for the CDR3 is TGTGCCAGCAGTTACTCCAGAGGGAATGAAAAACTGTTTTTT.

Ten or more counts support this clonotype. V and J are TRBV6-1 and TRBJ2-1; 9 bases agree with TRBD2. Per the germline V gene, CDR1 is MNHNS and CDR2 is SASEGT. The CDR3 has 19 residues. Trimming at V came to 3 bases and at J to 8 bases, leaving 20 bases not matched to a gene. The CDR3: CASSETTLSERGALDEQFF. The CDR3 DNA is TGTGCCAGCAGTGAGACTACGCTCTCAGAGCGGGGGGCCCTCGATGAGCAGTTCTTC.

This clonotype has at least ten counts. The V gene is TRBV7-2, the J gene TRBJ2-7, with 9 positions matching TRBD2. Germline-derived CDR1 and CDR2 are SGHTA and FQGNSA. The CDR3 has 17 amino acids. The junction had 15 bases not matched to a gene; V was cut back by 5 bases and J by 4 bases. CDR3 DNA sequence: TGTGCCAGCAGCCCGAACGGAGGAGCGGGGGGAAGGTACGAGCAGTACTTC. Translating it yields CASSPNGGAGGRYEQYF.

This clonotype was counted between two and nine times. The chain is built from TRBV7-9 and TRBJ1-4, with TRBD1 as a possible D gene (5 bases). Germline V gene lookup returns CDR1 SEHNR and CDR2 FQNEAQ (reference sequence). CDR3 length: 15 amino acids. The germline V and J ends were trimmed by 2 bases and 7 bases, with 14 bases remaining between them. CDR3 sequence reads: CASSLISSQGEKLFF. CDR3 nucleotide sequence: TGTGCCAGCAGCTTAATCTCCAGTCAGGGTGAAAAACTGTTTTTT.

This chain uses TRBV6-1 with TRBJ1-5; weak D call: TRBD1 (5 bases). Per germline, CDR1 MNHNS and CDR2 SASEGT. V was trimmed by 7 bases and J by 11 bases, leaving 18 bases between them. The CDR3 runs 13 residues. CDR3 sequence (DNA): TGTGCCAGCACCGTGGGGCAGGTCCGATCCCAGCATTTT. Translating it yields CASTVGQVRSQHF.

A word on this clonotype: Given a much more abundant clone one base away, this may be a read error. The rearrangement joins TRBV9 to TRBJ2-3; 7 nucleotides line up with TRBD1. CDR1 is SGDLS, CDR2 YYNGEE, per germline. The CDR3 totals 16 residues. This CDR3 reads CASSVETGSLTDMQYF. The CDR3 DNA sequence: TGTGCCAGCAGCGTAGAGACAGGGAGTTTAACAGATATGCAGTATTTT.

This clonotype was counted a few times. This rearrangement joins TRBV7-9 to TRBJ1-5; D perhaps matches TRBD1 (6 bases). CDR3 size: 15 residues. Germline CDR1 SEHNR, CDR2 FQNEAQ (reference sequence). V was clipped by 0 bases and J by 1 base, with 7 bases between them. The CDR3 spells CASSLAGASNQPQHF. CDR3 DNA: TGTGCCAGCAGCTTAGCGGGGGCAAGCAATCAGCCCCAGCATTTT.

J is TRBJ2-3 and V is TRBV27; tentatively, D is TRBD1 or TRBD2 (5 bases each). Germline loops: CDR1 MNHEY, CDR2 SMNVEV (reference sequence). The CDR3 contains 14 residues. With 5 bases removed from V and 3 bases from J, the gap between germline ends came to 12 bases. The CDR3 bases are TGTGCCAGCAGTCCGGGACCAGGGACAGATACGCAGTATTTT. Its protein product is CASSPGPGTDTQYF.

There are a few counts of this clonotype. The genes are TRBV10-3 and TRBJ1-5, with 7 positions matching TRBD1. With V trimmed by 10 bases and J by 3 bases, 15 bases remained unmatched. This CDR3 is 16 amino acids long. Germline-derived CDR1 and CDR2 are ENHRY and SYGVKD. This chain's CDR3 is CATQGGDSPVNQPQHF. The CDR3 DNA reads as TGTGCCACTCAGGGTGGGGACAGCCCGGTCAATCAGCCCCAGCATTTT.

This clonotype showed up many times. The CDR3 coding sequence is TGTGCCAGCAGTGAGGTAGGGCCGGGGTATGGCTACACCTTC. The encoded protein is CASSEVGPGYGYTF. V is TRBV25-1 and J is TRBJ1-2; no clear D. Germline CDR1 MGHDK, CDR2 SYGVNS. The CDR3 runs 14 residues. V was cut by 3 bases and J by 5 bases, with 13 bases left in between.

The chain combines TRBV27 with TRBJ1-1; 7 bases map to TRBD1. Losses at the gene ends were 4 bases for V and 1 base for J; bases not matched to a gene: 0. The germline CDR1 and CDR2 sequences are MNHEY and SMNVEV (reference sequence). There are 13 residues in the CDR3. DNA for the CDR3: TGTGCCAGCAGTTGGACAGGGAACACTGAAGCTTTCTTT. Its protein is CASSWTGNTEAFF.

The V and J genes are TRBV28 and TRBJ1-4; D unresolved. The germline V and J ends were trimmed by 6 bases and 0 bases, with 8 bases remaining between them. The CDR3 consists of 14 residues. Germline V gene sequence: CDR1 MDHEN, CDR2 SYDVKM. CDR3 region: CASRVTATNEKLFF. The CDR3 DNA is TGTGCCAGCAGGGTGACTGCAACTAATGAAAAACTGTTTTTT. The entire variable domain, with the rest obtained from reference TRBV28 and TRBJ1-4, is as follows: DVKVTQSSRYLVKRTGEKVFLECVQDMDHENMFWYRQDPGLGLRLIYFSYDVKMKEKGDIPEGYSVSREKKERFSLILESASTNQTSMYLCASRVTATNEKLFFGSGTQLSVL.

This clonotype was observed a few times. This chain connects TRBV10-2 to TRBJ1-5, with 8 bases matching TRBD1. Looked up from germline, CDR1 is WSHSY and CDR2 is SAAADI. This CDR3 is 14 amino acids long. The junction had 3 bases not matched to a gene; V was cut back by 6 bases and J by 2 bases. The CDR3 region is CASSETGGNQPQHF. Here the CDR3 DNA reads TGCGCCAGCAGCGAGACAGGGGGCAATCAGCCCCAGCATTTT.